This TCR beta chain was identified during a study of Tregs in tolerant kidney transplant recipients. General observations from the study: No direct test of biological reproducibility was done here. Tregs expanded with activated donor B cells seemed most donor-specific.

Sequencing used immunoSEQ multiplex PCR; TCRdb keeps in-frame clones, though not all of them. The sample lists under 20,000 clones, roughly four fifths occurring once. This CDR3 has 16 amino acids. Germline V CDR1 and CDR2: SGHAT, FQNNGV. Trimming removed 3 bases from V and 3 bases from J; junction bases left unmatched: 4. Thawed PBMCs were rested overnight at 37°C with around 180 IU/ml IL-2 before regulatory T cell sorting. Comment on this clone: Its antigen is undetermined.

The origin of this receptor is a human donor in good health. Sequencing was performed on Tregs from blood. The chain has TRBV11-2 and TRBJ1-3; 11 bases agree with TRBD1. CDR3 loop: CASSLWTGGGGNTIYF. The CDR3 bases are TGTGCCAGCAGCTTGTGGACAGGGGGCGGTGGAAACACCATATATTTT.